The table lists the clone carrying this T cell receptor (beta chain) with a count of one. This specimen belongs to a study of blood T cell repertoires in COVID-19. The repertoire was sequenced with immunoSEQ multiplex PCR; TCRdb's copy has only in-frame clones and lacks some. The sample lists some 130,000 clones, 90% occurring once. Sample: peripheral blood. The source of this sequence is a man aged 55 to 70 with COVID-19, enrolled during active disease.

The DNA of the CDR3 is TGTGCCAGCTCTGGGGGCGGCTGGGATGGCTACACCTTC. Translating gives CASSGGGWDGYTF. The rearrangement links TRBV25-1 to TRBJ1-2; tentatively, D is TRBD1 (6 bases). The CDR3 covers 13 residues. Trimming pared 8 bases from V and 6 bases from J, leaving 16 bases between. Germline CDR1 reads MGHDK; CDR2 reads SYGVNS.